This T cell receptor beta chain emerged from a study of T cell responses to AZD1222 COVID-19 vaccine. At the level of the study: Investigators merged groups given second doses at roughly 4 or roughly 12 weeks. Study-wide results and caveats: Recipients of two AZD1222 doses showed rising Spike-specific TCR breadth and depth. Nearly half of spike-specific TCRs reportedly target unmutated variant regions. At baseline, just a handful of AZD1222 recipients tested seropositive.

This clone was recorded only once. Antigen unknown. TCRdb's table, derived via immunoSEQ multiplex PCR, lists solely in-frame clones and lacks some. The table shows over 85,000 clones, with 90% occurring only once. The clonotype originates from an adult in good health. This material consisted of peripheral blood, taken on day 0 of AZD1222 vaccination.

The CDR3: CASSYSTRGLENTEAFF. Written as DNA, the CDR3 is TGTGCCAGCAGTTACTCGACCAGGGGGCTAGAGAACACTGAAGCTTTCTTT. The chain recombines TRBV6-2 or TRBV6-3 with TRBJ1-1, with TRBD1 identical over 8 bases. Germline CDR1 MNHEY, CDR2 SVGEGT. Trimming took 0 bases from V and 1 from J; bases not matched to a gene: 7. The CDR3 has 17 amino acids.